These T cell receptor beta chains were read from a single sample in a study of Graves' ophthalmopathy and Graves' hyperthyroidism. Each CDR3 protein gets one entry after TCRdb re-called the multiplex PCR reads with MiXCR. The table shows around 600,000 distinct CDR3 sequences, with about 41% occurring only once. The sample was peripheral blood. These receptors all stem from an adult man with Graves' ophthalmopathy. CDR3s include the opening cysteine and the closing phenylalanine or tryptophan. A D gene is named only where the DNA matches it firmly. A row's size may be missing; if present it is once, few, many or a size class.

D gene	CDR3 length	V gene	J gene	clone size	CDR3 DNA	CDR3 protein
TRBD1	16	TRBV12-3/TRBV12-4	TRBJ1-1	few	TGTGCCAGCAGTTACCCGCGAGGACAGGGAGGGACTGAAGCTTTCTTT	CASSYPRGQGGTEAFF
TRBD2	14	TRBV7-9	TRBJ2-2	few	TGTGCCAGCAGCTTAGTGGCGGGGGCCGGGGAGCTGTTTTTT	CASSLVAGAGELFF
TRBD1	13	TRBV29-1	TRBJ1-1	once	TGCAGCGGGGGGGACAGAATAAACACTGAAGCTTTCTTT	CSGGDRINTEAFF
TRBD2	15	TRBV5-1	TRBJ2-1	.	TGCGCCAGCAGTCAGCGGGAGCCATCCTACAATGAGCAGTTCTTC	CASSQREPSYNEQFF
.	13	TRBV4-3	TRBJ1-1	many	TGCGCCAGCAGCCAAGAAGGCTACACTGAAGCTTTCTTT	CASSQEGYTEAFF
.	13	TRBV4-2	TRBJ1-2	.	TGTGCCAGCAGCCAAGGGGTAGGAGATGGCTACACCTTC	CASSQGVGDGYTF
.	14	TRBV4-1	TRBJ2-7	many	TGCGCCAGCAGCCAAGGAGGGGGAGCCTACGAGCAGTACTTC	CASSQGGGAYEQYF
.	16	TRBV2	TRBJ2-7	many	TGTGCCAGCAGTGAAGCTCTACTTCTGGTAGTCGACGAGCAGTACTTC	CASSEALLLVVDEQYF
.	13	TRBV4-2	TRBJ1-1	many	TGTGCCAGCAGCCAAGAAGGGGACACTGAAGCTTTCTTT	CASSQEGDTEAFF
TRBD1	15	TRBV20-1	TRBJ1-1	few	TGCAGTGCTAGAAACGGGGACAGGGGGAACACTGAAGCTTTCTTT	CSARNGDRGNTEAFF
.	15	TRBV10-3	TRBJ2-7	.	TGTGCCAGCAGTTCAGGGGACGCCCGGAACCACGAGCAGTACTTC	CASSSGDARNHEQYF
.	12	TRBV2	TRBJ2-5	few	TGTGCCAGCAGTGAACTGGGTCAGCCCCAGTACTTC	CASSELGQPQYF
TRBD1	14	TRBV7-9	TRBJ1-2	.	TGTGCCAGCAGCTTAGCGGAGGGGGCGCAGGGCTACACCTTC	CASSLAEGAQGYTF
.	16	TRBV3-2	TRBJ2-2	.	TGTGCCAGCAGTCCTCTTGGTGCAGCGAACACCGGGGAGCTGTTTTTT	CASSPLGAANTGELFF
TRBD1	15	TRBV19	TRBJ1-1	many	TGTGCCAGTAGTATCCAGGGGGCATCGAACACTGAAGCTTTCTTT	CASSIQGASNTEAFF
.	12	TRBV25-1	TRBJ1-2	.	TGTGCCAGCATCGCCTCGGGCAGGGGCTACACCTTC	CASIASGRGYTF
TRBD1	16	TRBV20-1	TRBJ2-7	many	TGCAGTGCTAGAGATTGGGGGACAGGGGGCACCTACGAGCAGTACTTC	CSARDWGTGGTYEQYF
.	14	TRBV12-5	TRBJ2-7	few	TGTGCTAGTGGTTCGGGGGCATCCGTCTACGAGCAGTACTTC	CASGSGASVYEQYF
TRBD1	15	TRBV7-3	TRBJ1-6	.	TGTGCCAGCAGCACGACCGGGACAGGTTTTTCCCCCCTCCACTTT	CASSTTGTGFSPLHF
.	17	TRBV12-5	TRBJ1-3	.	TGTGCTAGTGGTTTAAGTGGTAACCCTCTCTCTGGAAACACCATATATTTT	CASGLSGNPLSGNTIYF
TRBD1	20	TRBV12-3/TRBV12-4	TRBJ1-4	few	TGTGCCAGCAGTACGACGGCCGAGACAGGGGCCGCCGCAACTAATGAAAAACTGTTTTTT	CASSTTAETGAAATNEKLFF
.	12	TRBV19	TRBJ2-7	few	TGTGCCTGGAGTCCCCAGGGTGTCGAGCAGTACTTC	CAWSPQGVEQYF
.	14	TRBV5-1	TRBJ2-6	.	TGCGCCAGCAGCTTGGCGACAGGGGCCAACGTCCTGACTTTC	CASSLATGANVLTF
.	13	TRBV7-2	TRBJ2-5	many	TGTGCCAGCAGCTTAGGCGTACAAGAGACCCAGTACTTC	CASSLGVQETQYF
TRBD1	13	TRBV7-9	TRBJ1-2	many	TGTGCCAGCAGCTTAACGGACAGGTCGACCTACACCTTC	CASSLTDRSTYTF
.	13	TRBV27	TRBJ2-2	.	TGTGCCAGCAGTTCGACTCTCTCCGGGGAGCTGTTTTTT	CASSSTLSGELFF
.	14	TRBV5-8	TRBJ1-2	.	TGTGCCAGCAGCTTGCCAGGGAGGTCCGATGGCTACACCTTC	CASSLPGRSDGYTF
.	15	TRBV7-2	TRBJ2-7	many	TGTGCCAGCAGCCCCCACGCAGGGGTCGCCTACGAGCAGTACTTC	CASSPHAGVAYEQYF
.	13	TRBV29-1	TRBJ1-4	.	TGCAGCGTTGGATCGGGCTCCGATGAAAAACTGTTTTTT	CSVGSGSDEKLFF